This T cell receptor (beta chain) originates from a study of OX40 agonist ivuxolimab in advanced cancers. Describing the broader study: Ivuxolimab was an agonistic, fully human IgG2 monoclonal antibody directed against OX40 (CD134), a costimulatory receptor. Intravenous ivuxolimab was administered to patients every 2 weeks at six dose levels: 0.01, 0.1, 0.3, 1.5, 3 and 10 mg/kg. Of the approximately 50 dose-escalation patients, hepatocellular carcinoma was present in 19, melanoma in about 15, renal cell carcinoma in 9 and head and neck cancer in 9. The dose-escalation cohort was 80% to 90% male with a mean age of approximately 60 years, ranging from 23 to 79. Prior anti-PD-1, anti-PD-L1 or anti-CTLA-4 therapy was permitted, and checkpoint inhibitors had been received by roughly 42% of dose-escalation patients. Partial responses occurred in three dose-escalation patients: two with cutaneous melanoma and one with hepatocellular carcinoma. The point of sequencing TCRbeta in the periphery was to test whether ivuxolimab changed TCR sequence diversity and drove clonal T-cell expansion. The monotherapy dose-escalation portion (N ≈ 50 patients) of the phase I ivuxolimab trial is reported in the paper.

Genomic DNA was isolated from the sorted cells so that the TCRbeta CDR3 region could be sequenced. The immunoSEQ Assay was used for sequencing of TCRbeta CDR3 regions. TCRdb stores this immuneACCESS table with in-frame sequences only. Part of the clones is absent; in the studies checked, under half of the shortfall reflects unresolved V genes, and no reason is known for the rest. Within this sample are 100,000 or so clones, with around 91% of them counted one time only. The biggest ten clones account for approximately 0.15% of the sample. The investigation overall reported the following: Low levels of normalized T-cell clonal expansion were also seen in some patients who did not respond. Which antigens the clonally expanded peripheral T cells were specific for was not determined. In the 0.1-3.0 mg/kg groups, partial responders had among the lowest normalized peripheral clonal expansion, particularly in CD8+ T cells. After ivuxolimab, expanded clones were on average more numerous among CD8+ T cells than among CD4+ T cells. Clonal expansion of both CD4+ and CD8+ blood T cells was observed from baseline to week 6 at doses 0.1 to 3.0 mg/kg.

Concerning this clone itself: The antigen it binds to is not known. Base qualities are not at hand, and no much larger clone is one base apart.

Patients with autoimmune disease history or receiving systemic immunosuppression were excluded from the trial. Peripheral blood for TCR sequencing was drawn from every dose cohort at baseline, at cycle 4 day 1 and at cycle 7 day 1. Samples were obtained from an open-label, multicenter, first-in-human phase I dose-escalation trial of ivuxolimab. Adults with locally advanced or metastatic head and neck squamous cell, hepatocellular, melanoma or renal cell carcinoma were enrolled in the trial. Before TCR sequencing, CD4+ T cells and CD8+ T cells were sorted from peripheral blood as separate populations. The clonotype originates from an adult with an advanced solid tumor such as melanoma, head and neck, liver or kidney cancer. The sample was CD4+ or CD8+ T cells sorted from blood, taken in a trial of the OX40 agonist ivuxolimab.

The encoded CDR3 is CASSIPLSRTGPQHF. The DNA reads TGTGCCAGTAGTATACCCCTTTCCCGAACAGGGCCCCAGCATTTT. The chain employs TRBV19 and TRBJ1-5; the D region possibly corresponds to TRBD1 (5 bases align). Taken from the germline V gene (reference sequence), the CDR1 and CDR2 loops are LNHDA and SQIVND. The CDR3 has 15 amino acids, counting the end cysteine and phenylalanine. Kept here is only the CDR3 DNA, which spans 45 bases and is read in frame from base 1. V sheds 2 bases and J sheds 9 bases, leaving 17 bases between their ends.